This TCR beta chain was identified during a study of identical twins. Template switching added a universal primer site; cDNA carried unique molecular identifiers. TCRdb redid the calling of the 5' RACE reads with MiXCR, one entry per CDR3 protein. The data show roughly 770,000 distinct CDR3 sequences, around a sixth seen once. This CDR3 contains 14 residues. J was trimmed by 7 bases and V by 3 bases; bases with no gene match: 8. The germline gives CDR1 MNHEY, CDR2 SVGEGT. In addition, the sample was reused for a study of T cells expressing NK-cell markers. This second report adds: With respect to HCMV, seven of the eight sequenced donors were seropositive, and one was seronegative.

The specimen sequenced was PBMCs. This clonotype was sampled from a woman in her late teens or twenties in good health. The chain recombines TRBV6-2 or TRBV6-3 with TRBJ1-1, with 7 bases that match TRBD1. DNA of the CDR3: TGTGCCAGCAGTTATCTGACAGGGTACAGTGAAGCTTTCTTT. Amino acids: CASSYLTGYSEAFF.